This T cell receptor beta chain was recorded in a study of blood T cell repertoires in COVID-19. At the level of the study: COVID-19 samples collected from the United States, Italy and Spain covered acute and convalescent phases.

CDR1 is SGDLS, CDR2 YYNGEE, per germline. The CDR3 sequence is 15 residues long. V lost 1 base and J lost 5; bases outside the gene matches: 5. This clone has just one count. Original processing methods: The assay estimated nucleated cells by amplifying reference gene primers. TCRdb's copy holds only in-frame clones and misses some; the assay was immunoSEQ multiplex PCR. V and J calls and clone size come straight from that table; D and trimming were deduced from the DNA. This table holds around 47,000 clones, about 85% found once. The chain has TRBV9 and TRBJ1-2, with 10 bases matching TRBD1. This sequence was found in a man aged 65-85 years with active COVID-19. The sample taken for sequencing was peripheral blood. The CDR3 region has the DNA TGTGCCAGCAGCGTAAATCCGGGACAGGGGTATGGCTACACCTTC. This encodes CASSVNPGQGYGYTF.